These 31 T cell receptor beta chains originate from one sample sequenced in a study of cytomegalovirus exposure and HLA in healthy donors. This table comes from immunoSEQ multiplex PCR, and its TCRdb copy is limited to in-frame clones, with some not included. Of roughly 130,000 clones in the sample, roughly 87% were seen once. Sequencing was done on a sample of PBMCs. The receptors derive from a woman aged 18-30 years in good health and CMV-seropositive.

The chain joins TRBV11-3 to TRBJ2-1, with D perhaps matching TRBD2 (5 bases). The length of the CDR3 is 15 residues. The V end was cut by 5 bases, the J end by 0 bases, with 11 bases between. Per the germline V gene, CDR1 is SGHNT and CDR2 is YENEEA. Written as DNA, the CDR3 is TGTGCCAGCAGCACTGGGGAGAGCTCCTACAATGAGCAGTTCTTC. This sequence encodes CASSTGESSYNEQFF.

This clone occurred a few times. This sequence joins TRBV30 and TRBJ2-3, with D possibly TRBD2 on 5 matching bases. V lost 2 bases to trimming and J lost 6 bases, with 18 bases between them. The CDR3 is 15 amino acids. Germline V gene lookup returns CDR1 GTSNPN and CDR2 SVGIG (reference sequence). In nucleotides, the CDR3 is TGTGCCTGGAGTTACCTTGACACCCCGGGGGATACGCAGTATTTT. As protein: CAWSYLDTPGDTQYF. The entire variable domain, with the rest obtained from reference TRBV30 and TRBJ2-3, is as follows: SQTIHQWPATLVQPVGSPLSLECTVEGTSNPNLYWYRQAAGRGLQLLFYSVGIGQISSEVPQNLSASRPQDRQFILSSKKLLLSDSGFYLCAWSYLDTPGDTQYFGPGTRLTVL.

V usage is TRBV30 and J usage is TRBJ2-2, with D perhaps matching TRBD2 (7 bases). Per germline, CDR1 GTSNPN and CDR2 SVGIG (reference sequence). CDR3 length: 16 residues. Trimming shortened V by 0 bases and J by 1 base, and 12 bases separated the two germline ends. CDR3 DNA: TGTGCCTGGAGTGTCGGCGGGGGCAGGAACACCGGGGAGCTGTTTTTT. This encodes CAWSVGGGRNTGELFF.

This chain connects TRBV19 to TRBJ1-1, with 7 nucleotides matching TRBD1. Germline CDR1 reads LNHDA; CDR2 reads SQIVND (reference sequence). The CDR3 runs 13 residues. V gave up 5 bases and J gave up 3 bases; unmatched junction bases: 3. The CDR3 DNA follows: TGTGCCAGTAGTTTGGGACAGTACACTGAAGCTTTCTTT. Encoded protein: CASSLGQYTEAFF.

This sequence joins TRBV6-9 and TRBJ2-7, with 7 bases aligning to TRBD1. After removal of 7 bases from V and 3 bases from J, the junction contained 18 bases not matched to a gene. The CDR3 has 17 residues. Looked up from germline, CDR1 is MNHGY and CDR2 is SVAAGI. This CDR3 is CASTDILPPGQRYEQYF. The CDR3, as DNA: TGTGCCAGCACCGACATATTGCCCCCGGGACAGCGCTACGAGCAGTACTTC.

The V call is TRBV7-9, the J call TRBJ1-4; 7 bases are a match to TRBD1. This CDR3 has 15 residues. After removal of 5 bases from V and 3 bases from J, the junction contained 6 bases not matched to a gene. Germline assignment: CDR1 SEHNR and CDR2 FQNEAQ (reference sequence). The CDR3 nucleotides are TGTGCCAGCAGCCCCACAGGGGCGGCTAATGAAAAACTGTTTTTT. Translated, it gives CASSPTGAANEKLFF.

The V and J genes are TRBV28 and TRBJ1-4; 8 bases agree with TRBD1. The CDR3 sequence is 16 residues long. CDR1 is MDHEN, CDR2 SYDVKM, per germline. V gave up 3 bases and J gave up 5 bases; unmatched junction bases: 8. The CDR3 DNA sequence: TGTGCCAGCAGTTTTCAGGGGACAGGCCTGAATGAAAAACTGTTTTTT. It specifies CASSFQGTGLNEKLFF.

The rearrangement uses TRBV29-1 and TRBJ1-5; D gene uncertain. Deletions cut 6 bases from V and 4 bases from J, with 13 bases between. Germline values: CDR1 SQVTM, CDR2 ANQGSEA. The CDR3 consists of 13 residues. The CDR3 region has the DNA TGCAGCGTATCGGGGTCGGGTAATCAGCCCCAGCATTTT. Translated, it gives CSVSGSGNQPQHF. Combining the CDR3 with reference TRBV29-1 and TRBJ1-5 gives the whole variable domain SAVISQKPSRDICQRGTSLTIQCQVDSQVTMMFWYRQQPGQSLTLIATANQGSEATYESGFVIDKFPISRPNLTFSTLTVSNMSPEDSSIYLCSVSGSGNQPQHFGDGTRLSIL.

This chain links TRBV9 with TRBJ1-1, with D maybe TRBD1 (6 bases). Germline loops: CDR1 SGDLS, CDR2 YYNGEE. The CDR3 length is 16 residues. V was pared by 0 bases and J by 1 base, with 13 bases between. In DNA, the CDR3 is TGTGCCAGCAGCGTAGCCCCTACAGGGCAGAACACTGAAGCTTTCTTT. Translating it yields CASSVAPTGQNTEAFF.

In DNA, the CDR3 is TGTGCCAGCAGTGAATCGGTGGGCCCCGGGCCCCAGCATTTT. Protein: CASSESVGPGPQHF. V gene TRBV6-1 combines with J gene TRBJ1-5; D uncertain. V was trimmed by 2 bases and J by 9 bases, leaving 14 bases between them. The germline gives CDR1 MNHNS, CDR2 SASEGT. The CDR3 is 14 amino acids.

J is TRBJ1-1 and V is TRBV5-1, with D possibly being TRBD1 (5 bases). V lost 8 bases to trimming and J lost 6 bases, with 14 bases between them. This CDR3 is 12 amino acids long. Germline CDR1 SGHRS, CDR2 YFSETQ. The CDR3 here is CAREGSSPEAFF. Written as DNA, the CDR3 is TGCGCCAGGGAGGGGAGTTCCCCTGAAGCTTTCTTT.

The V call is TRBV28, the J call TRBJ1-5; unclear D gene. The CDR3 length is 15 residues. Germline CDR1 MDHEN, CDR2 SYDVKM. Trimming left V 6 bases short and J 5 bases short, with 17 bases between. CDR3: CASRLPRSRDQPQHF. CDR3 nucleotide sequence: TGTGCCAGCAGGTTACCTCGGTCGCGGGATCAGCCCCAGCATTTT.

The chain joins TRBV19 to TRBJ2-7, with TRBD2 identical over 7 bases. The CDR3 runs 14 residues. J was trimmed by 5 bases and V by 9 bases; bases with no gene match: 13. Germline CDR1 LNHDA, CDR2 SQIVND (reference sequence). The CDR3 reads CASPIPRLADEQYF. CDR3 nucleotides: TGTGCCAGCCCTATCCCAAGACTAGCAGACGAGCAGTACTTC. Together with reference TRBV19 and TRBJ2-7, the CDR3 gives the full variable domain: DGGITQSPKYLFRKEGQNVTLSCEQNLNHDAMYWYRQDPGQGLRLIYYSQIVNDFQKGDIAEGYSVSREKKESFPLTVTSAQKNPTAFYLCASPIPRLADEQYFGPGTRLTVT.

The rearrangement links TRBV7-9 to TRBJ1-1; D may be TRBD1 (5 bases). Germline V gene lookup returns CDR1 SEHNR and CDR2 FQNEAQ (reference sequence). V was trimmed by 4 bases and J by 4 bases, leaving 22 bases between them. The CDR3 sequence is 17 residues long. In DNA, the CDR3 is TGTGCCAGCAGCTCCTCCGGGACCGAGTTCGGGGGCACTGAAGCTTTCTTT. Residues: CASSSSGTEFGGTEAFF. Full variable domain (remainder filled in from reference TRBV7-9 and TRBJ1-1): DTGVSQNPRHKITKRGQNVTFRCDPISEHNRLYWYRQTLGQGPEFLTYFQNEAQLEKSRLLSDRFSAERPKGSFSTLEIQRTEQGDSAMYLCASSSSGTEFGGTEAFFGQGTRLTVV.

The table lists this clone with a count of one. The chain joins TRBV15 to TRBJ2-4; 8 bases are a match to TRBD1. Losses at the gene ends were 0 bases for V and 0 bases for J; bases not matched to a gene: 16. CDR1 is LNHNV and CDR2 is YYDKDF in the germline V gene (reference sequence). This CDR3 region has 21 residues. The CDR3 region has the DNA TGTGCCACCAGCAGAGATTTATTCGAGACAGGGGACACCAGAGCCAAAAACATTCAGTACTTC. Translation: CATSRDLFETGDTRAKNIQYF.

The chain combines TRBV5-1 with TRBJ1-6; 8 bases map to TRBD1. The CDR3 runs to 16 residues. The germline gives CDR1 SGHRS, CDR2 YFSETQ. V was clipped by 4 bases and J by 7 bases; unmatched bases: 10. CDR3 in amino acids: CASSIDTGGKNSPLHF. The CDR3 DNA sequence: TGCGCCAGCAGCATAGATACAGGGGGAAAGAATTCACCCCTCCACTTT. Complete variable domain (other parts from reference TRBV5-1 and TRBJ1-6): KAGVTQTPRYLIKTRGQQVTLSCSPISGHRSVSWYQQTPGQGLQFLFEYFSETQRNKGNFPGRFSGRQFSNSRSEMNVSTLELGDSALYLCASSIDTGGKNSPLHFGNGTRLTVT.

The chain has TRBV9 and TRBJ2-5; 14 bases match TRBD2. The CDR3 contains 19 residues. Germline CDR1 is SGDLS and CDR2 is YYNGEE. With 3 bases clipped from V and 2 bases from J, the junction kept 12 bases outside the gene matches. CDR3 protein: CASSAGTSGGSRGQETQYF. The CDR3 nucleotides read TGTGCCAGCAGCGCCGGGACTAGCGGGGGCTCACGAGGGCAAGAGACCCAGTACTTC.

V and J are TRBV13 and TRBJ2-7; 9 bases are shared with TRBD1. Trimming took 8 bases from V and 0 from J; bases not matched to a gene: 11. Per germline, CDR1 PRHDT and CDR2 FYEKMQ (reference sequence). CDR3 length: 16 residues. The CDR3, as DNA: TGTGCCAGCGCTCGCTTGGACAGGGGATCCTCCTACGAGCAGTACTTC. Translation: CASARLDRGSSYEQYF.

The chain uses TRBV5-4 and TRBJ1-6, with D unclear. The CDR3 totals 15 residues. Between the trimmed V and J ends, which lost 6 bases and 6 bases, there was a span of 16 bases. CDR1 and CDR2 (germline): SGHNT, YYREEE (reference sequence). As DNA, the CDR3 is TGTGCCAGCAAGCAATTGGGCGCCGGTAATTCACCCCTCCACTTT. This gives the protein CASKQLGAGNSPLHF.

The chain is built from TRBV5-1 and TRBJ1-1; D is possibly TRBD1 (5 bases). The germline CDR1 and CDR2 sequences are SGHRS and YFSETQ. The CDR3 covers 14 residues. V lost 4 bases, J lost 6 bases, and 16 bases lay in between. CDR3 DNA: TGCGCCAGCAGCCGGAGGGGAAATGGTGCTGAAGCTTTCTTT. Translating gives CASSRRGNGAEAFF.

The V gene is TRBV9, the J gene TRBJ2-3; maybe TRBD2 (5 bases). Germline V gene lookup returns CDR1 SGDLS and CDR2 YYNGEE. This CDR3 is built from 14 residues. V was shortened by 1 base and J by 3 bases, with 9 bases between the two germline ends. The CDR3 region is CASSVSRGTDTQYF. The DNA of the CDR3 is TGTGCCAGCAGCGTAAGCCGAGGGACAGATACGCAGTATTTT.

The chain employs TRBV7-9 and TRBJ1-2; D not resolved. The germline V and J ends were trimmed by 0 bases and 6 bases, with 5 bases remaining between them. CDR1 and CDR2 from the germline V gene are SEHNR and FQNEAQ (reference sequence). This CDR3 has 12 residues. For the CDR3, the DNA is TGTGCCAGCAGCTTAGCCAGTAATGGCTACACCTTC. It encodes CASSLASNGYTF.

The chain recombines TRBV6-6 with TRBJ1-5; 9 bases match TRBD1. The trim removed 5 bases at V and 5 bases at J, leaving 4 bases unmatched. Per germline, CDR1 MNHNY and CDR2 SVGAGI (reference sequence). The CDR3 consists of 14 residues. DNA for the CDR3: TGTGCCAGCAGTCCAGACAGGGGGGATCAGCCCCAGCATTTT. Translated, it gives CASSPDRGDQPQHF.

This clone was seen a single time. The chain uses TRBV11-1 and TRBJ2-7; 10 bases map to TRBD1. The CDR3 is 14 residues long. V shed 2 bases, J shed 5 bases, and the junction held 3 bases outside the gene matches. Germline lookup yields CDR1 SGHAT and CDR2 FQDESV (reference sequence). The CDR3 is CASSLRGQGNEQYF. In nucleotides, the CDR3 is TGTGCCAGCAGCTTAAGGGGACAGGGGAACGAGCAGTACTTC.

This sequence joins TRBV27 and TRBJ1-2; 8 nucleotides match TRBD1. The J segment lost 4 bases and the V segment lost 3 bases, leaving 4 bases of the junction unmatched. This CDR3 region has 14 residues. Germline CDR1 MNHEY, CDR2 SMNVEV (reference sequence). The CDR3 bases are TGTGCCAGCAGTTTCTCAGGGGGCGGCTATGGCTACACCTTC. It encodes CASSFSGGGYGYTF.

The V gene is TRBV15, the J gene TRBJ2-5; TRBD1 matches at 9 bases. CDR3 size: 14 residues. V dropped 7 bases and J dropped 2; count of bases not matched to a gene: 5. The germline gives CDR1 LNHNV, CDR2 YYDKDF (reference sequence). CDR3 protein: CATTGQGGQETQYF. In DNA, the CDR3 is TGTGCCACCACGGGACAGGGTGGGCAAGAGACCCAGTACTTC. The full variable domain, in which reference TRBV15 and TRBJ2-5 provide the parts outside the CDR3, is DAMVIQNPRYQVTQFGKPVTLSCSQTLNHNVMYWYQQKSSQAPKLLFHYYDKDFNNEADTPDNFQSRRPNTSFCFLDIRSPGLGDTAMYLCATTGQGGQETQYFGPGTRLLVL.

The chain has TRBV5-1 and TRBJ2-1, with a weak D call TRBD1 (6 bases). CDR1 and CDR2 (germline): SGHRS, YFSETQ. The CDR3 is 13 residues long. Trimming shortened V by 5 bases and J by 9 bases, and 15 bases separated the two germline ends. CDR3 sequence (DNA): TGCGCCAGCAGGATCCAGGGGCCGGGTGAGCAGTTCTTC. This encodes CASRIQGPGEQFF.

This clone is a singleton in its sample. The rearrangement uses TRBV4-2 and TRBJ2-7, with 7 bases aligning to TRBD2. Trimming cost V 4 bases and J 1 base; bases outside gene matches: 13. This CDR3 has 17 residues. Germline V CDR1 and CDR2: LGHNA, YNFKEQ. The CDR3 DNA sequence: TGTGCCAGCAGCCTGGTTGGGGGAGGGCAGAAATCCTACGAGCAGTACTTC. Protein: CASSLVGGGQKSYEQYF.

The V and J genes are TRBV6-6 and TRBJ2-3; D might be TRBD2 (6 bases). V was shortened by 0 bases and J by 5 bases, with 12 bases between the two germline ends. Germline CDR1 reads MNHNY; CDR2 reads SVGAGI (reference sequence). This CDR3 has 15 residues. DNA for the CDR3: TGTGCCAGCAGTTACTCGGGCGGGGCGGTAGATACGCAGTATTTT. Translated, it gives CASSYSGGAVDTQYF.

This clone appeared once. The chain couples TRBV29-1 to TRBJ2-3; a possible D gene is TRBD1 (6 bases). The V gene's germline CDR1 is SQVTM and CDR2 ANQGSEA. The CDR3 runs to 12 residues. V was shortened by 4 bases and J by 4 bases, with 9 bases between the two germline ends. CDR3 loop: CSVGQAADTQYF. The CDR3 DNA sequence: TGCAGCGTTGGACAGGCGGCAGATACGCAGTATTTT.

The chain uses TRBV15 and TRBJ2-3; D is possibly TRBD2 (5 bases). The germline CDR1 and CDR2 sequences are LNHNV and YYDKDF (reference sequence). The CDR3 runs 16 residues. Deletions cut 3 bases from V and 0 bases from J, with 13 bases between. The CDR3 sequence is CATSRRATTSTDTQYF. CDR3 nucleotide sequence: TGTGCCACCAGCAGGAGGGCCACGACTAGCACAGATACGCAGTATTTT.